This entry lists 27 T cell receptor beta chains sequenced from one sample in a study of T cell responses to AZD1222 COVID-19 vaccine. The data were produced by immunoSEQ multiplex PCR, yet TCRdb's version contains in-frame clones alone and is incomplete. The table has about 150,000 clones, roughly nine tenths seen once; the top ten hold 3.5% to 4%. Sequenced here: peripheral blood, sampled 28 days after the second AZD1222 dose. All receptors derive from an adult who received the AZD1222 COVID-19 vaccine.

The chain couples TRBV7-2 to TRBJ2-7, with 7 bases matching TRBD2. The CDR3 runs 15 residues. Germline V CDR1 and CDR2: SGHTA, FQGNSA. The ends lost 5 bases at V and 2 bases at J; junction bases unmatched: 9. CDR3 in DNA: TGTGCCAGCAGCATGGAAGCAGCGGGAACCTACGAGCAGTACTTC. Its translation: CASSMEAAGTYEQYF. Using reference TRBV7-2 and TRBJ2-7 for the parts outside the CDR3, the full variable domain is GAGVSQSPSNKVTEKGKDVELRCDPISGHTALYWYRQSLGQGLEFLIYFQGNSAPDKSGLPSDRFSAERTGGSVSTLTIQRTQQEDSAVYLCASSMEAAGTYEQYFGPGTRLTVT.

Points on this clone: The junction shows a germline mismatch at one end, possibly a read error. The rearrangement links TRBV29-1 to TRBJ1-3, with D hard to call. Germline CDR1 is SQVTM and CDR2 is ANQGSEA. This CDR3 contains 12 residues. Written as DNA, the CDR3 is TGCAGCGTTCAGTCAGGTGGAGACACCATATATTTT. It is translated as CSVQSGGDTIYF.

The CDR3 here is CASSPSTSGSYEQYF. The CDR3 DNA reads TGTGCCAGCAGCCCCTCCACTAGCGGGAGTTACGAGCAGTACTTC. V gene TRBV7-2 combines with J gene TRBJ2-7, with TRBD2 matching over 11 bases. V shed 5 bases and J 4 bases; nucleotides not matched to a gene: 7. Germline CDR1 reads SGHTA; CDR2 reads FQGNSA. The CDR3 sequence is 15 residues long.

The V gene is TRBV27, the J gene TRBJ1-5, with a weak D call TRBD1 (5 bases). Germline CDR1 is MNHEY and CDR2 is SMNVEV (reference sequence). Between the trimmed V and J ends, which lost 2 bases and 3 bases, there was a span of 11 bases. The CDR3 is made up of 15 amino acids. Here the CDR3 DNA reads TGTGCCAGCAGTTTAGGGGCAGGGAACAATCAGCCCCAGCATTTT. Amino acids: CASSLGAGNNQPQHF.

The chain joins TRBV30 to TRBJ1-5; TRBD1 is a possible D gene (5 bases). Between the trimmed V and J ends, which lost 8 bases and 4 bases, there was a span of 12 bases. Germline V lookup: CDR1 GTSNPN, CDR2 SVGIG (reference sequence). This CDR3 is built from 12 residues. Here the CDR3 reads CAGGPSNQPQHF. The CDR3 DNA sequence: TGTGCCGGGGGACCGAGTAATCAGCCCCAGCATTTT.

This clone showed up just a few times. This chain links TRBV18 with TRBJ2-7; no firm D call. Germline CDR1 reads KGHSH; CDR2 reads LQKENI. Deletions cut 1 base from V and 3 bases from J, with 13 bases between. This CDR3 region has 15 residues. The CDR3 region is CASSPRTSQFYEQYF. The DNA of the CDR3 is TGTGCCAGCTCACCACGGACGTCTCAGTTCTACGAGCAGTACTTC.

V and J are TRBV5-6 and TRBJ1-3; D uncertain. The CDR3 length is 14 residues. V shed 4 bases and J shed 2 bases, with 10 bases lying between them. CDR1 is SGHDT, CDR2 YYEEEE, per germline. For the CDR3, the DNA is TGTGCCAGCAGCCCGCCTCGCCCTGGAAACACCATATATTTT. This codes for CASSPPRPGNTIYF.

The chain combines TRBV4-3 with TRBJ2-5; a possible D gene is TRBD2 (5 bases). V lost 0 bases, J lost 3 bases, and 8 bases lay in between. The CDR3 has 14 amino acids. The germline V gene encodes CDR1 LGHNA and CDR2 YSLEER. The CDR3 nucleotides read TGCGCCAGCAGCCAAGATCCCGGGAAAGAGACCCAGTACTTC. Translated: CASSQDPGKETQYF.

This clone was picked up one time. The rearrangement joins TRBV4-2 to TRBJ2-7; possible D gene TRBD2, 6 bases. With 2 bases removed from V and 0 bases from J, the gap between germline ends came to 8 bases. The CDR3 runs 14 residues. Looked up from germline, CDR1 is LGHNA and CDR2 is YNFKEQ. CDR3 region: CASSQRGSSYEQYF. DNA for the CDR3: TGTGCCAGCAGCCAACGGGGGAGCTCCTACGAGCAGTACTTC.

The chain has TRBV5-1 and TRBJ2-2; no clear D. Germline assignment: CDR1 SGHRS and CDR2 YFSETQ. Trimming left V 4 bases short and J 3 bases short, with 10 bases between. This CDR3 has 14 amino acids. Here the CDR3 reads CASSPQADTGELFF. The DNA of the CDR3 is TGCGCCAGCAGCCCCCAAGCTGACACCGGGGAGCTGTTTTTT.

The V gene is TRBV7-9, the J gene TRBJ1-2; 10 nucleotides align to TRBD1. Germline loops: CDR1 SEHNR, CDR2 FQNEAQ (reference sequence). This CDR3 spans 14 amino acids. J was trimmed by 7 bases and V by 5 bases; bases with no gene match: 7. CDR3 region: CASSPGQGTFGYTF. The CDR3 DNA sequence: TGTGCCAGCAGCCCGGGACAGGGGACGTTTGGCTACACCTTC.

J is TRBJ1-2 and V is TRBV18; TRBD1 matches 8 bases. V was clipped by 1 base and J by 5 bases; unmatched bases: 6. The CDR3 runs to 15 residues. The germline gives CDR1 KGHSH, CDR2 LQKENI. The CDR3 sequence: CASSPRQGASYGYTF. DNA for the CDR3: TGTGCCAGCTCACCACGGCAGGGGGCGAGTTATGGCTACACCTTC.

The chain's CDR3 is CAWSDGGIRETQYF. CDR3 bases: TGTGCCTGGAGCGACGGGGGGATCAGGGAGACCCAGTACTTC. The chain has TRBV30 and TRBJ2-5; the match to TRBD2 covers 7 bases. Trimming at V came to 3 bases and at J to 5 bases, leaving 9 bases not matched to a gene. The CDR3 covers 14 residues. The germline V gene has CDR1 GTSNPN and CDR2 SVGIG (reference sequence).

This chain uses TRBV3-1 (or the pseudogene TRBV3-2) with TRBJ2-7; no reliable D call. Germline loops: CDR1 LGHDT, CDR2 YNNKEL (reference sequence). The CDR3 has 11 amino acids. Trimming cost V 0 bases and J 7 bases, with 4 bases left between them. CDR3 nucleotide sequence: TGTGCCAGCAGCCAAGAGGGAGAGCAGTACTTC. Translating gives CASSQEGEQYF.

The V gene is TRBV7-2, the J gene TRBJ2-7, with D tentatively TRBD1 or TRBD2 (5 bases each). With 0 bases removed from V and 6 bases from J, the gap between germline ends came to 12 bases. This CDR3 comprises 14 residues. Germline V gene sequence: CDR1 SGHTA, CDR2 FQGNSA. This CDR3 is CASSLATGHSEQYF. The CDR3 region has the DNA TGTGCCAGCAGCTTAGCGACGGGGCACAGCGAGCAGTACTTC.

The V and J genes are TRBV5-6 and TRBJ1-5, with D unresolved. Germline V gene sequence: CDR1 SGHDT, CDR2 YYEEEE. This CDR3 spans 12 amino acids. Deletions cut 4 bases from V and 6 bases from J, with 8 bases between. CDR3 sequence (DNA): TGTGCCAGCAGCAGCGGGTTTCAGCCCCAGCATTTT. This translates into CASSSGFQPQHF.

This clone was picked up a small number of times. V gene TRBV9 combines with J gene TRBJ1-6; D uncertain. In germline, CDR1 is SGDLS, CDR2 YYNGEE. Trimming took off 0 bases at V and 6 bases at J, with 7 bases between the two ends. CDR3 length equals 14 residues. Here the CDR3 reads CASSVGRPNSPLHF. Here the CDR3 DNA reads TGTGCCAGCAGCGTAGGGCGGCCTAATTCACCCCTCCACTTT.

V gene TRBV27 combines with J gene TRBJ2-6; D possibly matches TRBD1 or TRBD2 (6 bases each). From germline, CDR1 is MNHEY and CDR2 SMNVEV (reference sequence). The germline V and J ends were trimmed by 10 bases and 0 bases, with 28 bases remaining between them. This CDR3 region has 20 residues. The CDR3 protein is CATALLRGVPLSSGANVLTF. The CDR3 DNA reads TGTGCCACCGCGCTCTTAAGGGGGGTCCCGCTGAGCTCTGGGGCCAACGTCCTGACTTTC.

The chain uses TRBV7-2 and TRBJ1-2; the match to TRBD1 covers 7 bases. Per the germline V gene, CDR1 is SGHTA and CDR2 is FQGNSA. This CDR3 contains 14 residues. Trimming cost V 6 bases and J 3 bases; bases outside gene matches: 7. The CDR3 DNA follows: TGTGCCAGCAGAACTCCCACAGGGGACTATGGCTACACCTTC. It specifies CASRTPTGDYGYTF. The entire variable domain, with the rest obtained from reference TRBV7-2 and TRBJ1-2, is as follows: GAGVSQSPSNKVTEKGKDVELRCDPISGHTALYWYRQSLGQGLEFLIYFQGNSAPDKSGLPSDRFSAERTGGSVSTLTIQRTQQEDSAVYLCASRTPTGDYGYTFGSGTRLTVV.

In its sample, this clone was seen once. In DNA, the CDR3 is TGTGCCAGCAGTGAATCGGGGGGGACGGGACGACAGTTCTTC. It is translated as CASSESGGTGRQFF. This chain uses TRBV6-1 with TRBJ2-1; TRBD2 agrees at 8 bases. This CDR3 is 14 amino acids long. The J segment lost 13 bases and the V segment lost 2 bases, leaving 10 bases of the junction unmatched. CDR1 and CDR2 from the germline V gene are MNHNS and SASEGT.

In DNA, the CDR3 is TGTGCCAGCTACGACGAGGGCAGCTACATTCAGTACTTC. Translating it yields CASYDEGSYIQYF. This chain links TRBV7-2 with TRBJ2-4; TRBD2 is a possible D gene (5 bases). The germline V gene encodes CDR1 SGHTA and CDR2 FQGNSA. CDR3 length: 13 residues. V lost 8 bases and J lost 8, with 16 bases in between.

CDR3 sequence: CASSYRTGNTEAFF. Written as DNA, the CDR3 is TGTGCCAGCAGCTACAGGACAGGGAACACTGAAGCTTTCTTT. V is TRBV4-2 and J is TRBJ1-1; 7 nucleotides match TRBD1. V shed 5 bases, J shed 1 base, and the junction held 4 bases outside the gene matches. Germline V gene sequence: CDR1 LGHNA, CDR2 YNFKEQ. The CDR3 loop spans 14 amino acids.

This chain joins TRBV18 and TRBJ1-6; the match to TRBD1 covers 8 bases. Trimming took 3 bases from V and 5 from J; bases not matched to a gene: 3. Germline V gene data show CDR1 as KGHSH and CDR2 as LQKENI. This CDR3 contains 15 residues. The CDR3 protein is CASSPRTGNNSPLHF. CDR3 DNA: TGTGCCAGCTCACCCCGGACAGGGAATAATTCACCCCTCCACTTT.

This clone was counted once. J is TRBJ1-1 and V is TRBV19; perhaps TRBD1 as D (6 bases). This CDR3 has 13 amino acids. Germline CDR1 LNHDA, CDR2 SQIVND (reference sequence). The V and J ends lost 5 bases and 7 bases respectively, with 14 bases between them. The CDR3 spells CASSVRGTREAFF. DNA of the CDR3: TGTGCCAGTAGTGTAAGGGGGACACGTGAAGCTTTCTTT.

The sample holds one count of this clone. The chain uses TRBV6-1 and TRBJ1-4, with D maybe TRBD1 (5 bases). V lost 2 bases, J lost 8 bases, and 18 bases lay in between. The CDR3 length is 16 residues. Germline loops: CDR1 MNHNS, CDR2 SASEGT. The CDR3 protein is CASSEMRGRGEEKLFF. DNA for the CDR3: TGTGCCAGCAGTGAAATGAGGGGTAGAGGAGAGGAAAAACTGTTTTTT.

The chain carries TRBV24-1 and TRBJ2-3; no clear D. V lost 4 bases to trimming and J lost 2 bases, with 15 bases between them. The germline gives CDR1 KGHDR, CDR2 SFDVKD. CDR3 length: 16 residues. Here the CDR3 reads CATSDRHSTSTDTQYF. CDR3 in DNA: TGTGCCACCAGTGACCGTCACTCTACTTCCACAGATACGCAGTATTTT.

The J gene is TRBJ2-5, the V gene TRBV21-1; the tabulated D call, TRBD1, remains unverified against the DNA. TRBV21-1 is classified as a pseudogene. CDR3 length equals 14 residues. CDR3 nucleotides: TGTGCCAGCAGAGAAACAGGGCTTTCGGGGACCCAGTACTTC. It codes for CASRETGLSGTQYF.